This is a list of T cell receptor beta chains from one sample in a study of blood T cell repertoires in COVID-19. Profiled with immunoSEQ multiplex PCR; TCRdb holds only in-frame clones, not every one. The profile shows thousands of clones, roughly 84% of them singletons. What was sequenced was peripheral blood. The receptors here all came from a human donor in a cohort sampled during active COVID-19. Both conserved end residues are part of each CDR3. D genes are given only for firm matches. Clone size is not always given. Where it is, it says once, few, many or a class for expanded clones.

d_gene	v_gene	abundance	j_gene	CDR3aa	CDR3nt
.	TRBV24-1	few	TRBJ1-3	CATSDLHYGGAGNTIYF	TGTGCCACCAGTGATTTGCATTATGGGGGGGCCGGAAACACCATATATTTT
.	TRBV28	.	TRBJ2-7	CASTGGVYEQYF	TGTGCCAGCACCGGCGGGGTCTACGAGCAGTACTTC
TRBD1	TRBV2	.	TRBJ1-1	CASSNQGVMNTEAFF	TGTGCCAGCAGTAACCAGGGGGTTATGAACACTGAAGCTTTCTTT
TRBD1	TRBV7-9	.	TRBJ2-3	CASSWGQGASDTQYF	TGTGCCAGCAGCTGGGGACAGGGGGCGTCGGATACGCAGTATTTT
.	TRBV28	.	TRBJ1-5	CASSPPQYSNQPQHF	TGTGCCAGCAGTCCACCACAGTATAGCAATCAGCCCCAGCATTTT
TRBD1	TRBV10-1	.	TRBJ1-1	CASSDDRVATEAFF	TGCGCCAGCAGTGATGACAGGGTCGCCACTGAAGCTTTCTTT
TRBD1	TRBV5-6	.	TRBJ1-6	CASSSARGSSPLHF	TGTGCCAGCAGCTCGGCCAGGGGGAGTTCACCCCTCCACTTT
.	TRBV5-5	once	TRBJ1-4	CASSLGSTTGEKLFF	TGTGCCAGCAGCTTGGGGTCTACAACCGGGGAAAAACTGTTTTTT
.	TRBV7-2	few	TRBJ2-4	CASSLSDSLGYIQYF	TGTGCCAGCAGCTTATCCGACAGCTTGGGGTACATTCAGTACTTC
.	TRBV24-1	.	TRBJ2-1	CATSDFRERPYNEQFF	TGTGCCACCAGTGATTTCCGGGAGCGCCCCTACAATGAGCAGTTCTTC
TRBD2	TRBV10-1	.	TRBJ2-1	CASSAGLAGVNEQFF	TGCGCCAGCAGCGCGGGACTAGCGGGGGTTAATGAGCAGTTCTTC
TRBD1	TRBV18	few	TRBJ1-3	CASSRDRGAGNTIYF	TGTGCCAGCTCAAGGGACAGGGGAGCTGGAAACACCATATATTTT
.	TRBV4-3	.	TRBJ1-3	CASSQENRGNTIYF	TGCGCCAGCAGCCAAGAAAACAGGGGAAACACCATATATTTT
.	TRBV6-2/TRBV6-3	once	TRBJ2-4	CASSSGTVAKNIQYF	TGTGCCAGCAGTTCGGGGACTGTAGCCAAAAACATTCAGTACTTC
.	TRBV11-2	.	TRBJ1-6	CASGQGFNSPLHF	TGTGCCAGCGGGCAGGGCTTTAATTCACCCCTCCACTTT
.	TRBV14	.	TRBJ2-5	CASSQWGSRETQYF	TGTGCCAGCAGCCAATGGGGCAGCAGAGAGACCCAGTACTTC
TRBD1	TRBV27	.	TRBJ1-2	CASRETGTGNYGYTF	TGTGCCAGCAGAGAAACCGGGACAGGGAACTATGGCTACACCTTC
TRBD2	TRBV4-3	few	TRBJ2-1	CASSQEWGLAYNEQFF	TGCGCCAGCAGCCAAGAGTGGGGACTAGCCTACAATGAGCAGTTCTTC
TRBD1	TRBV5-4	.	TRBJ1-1	CASINPGTDEAFF	TGTGCCAGCATAAATCCCGGGACAGATGAAGCTTTCTTT
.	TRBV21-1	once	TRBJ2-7	CASSRGQNRYEQYF	TGTGCCAGCAGCAGGGGACAGAATCGGTACGAGCAGTACTTC
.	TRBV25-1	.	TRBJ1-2	CASSASNYGYTF	TGTGCCAGCAGTGCATCTAACTATGGCTACACCTTC
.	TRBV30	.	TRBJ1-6	CAWDRQLNSPLHF	TGTGCCTGGGACCGGCAACTAAATTCACCCCTCCACTTT
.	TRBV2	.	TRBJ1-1	CASRDKLVANTEAFF	TGTGCCAGCAGGGATAAACTAGTTGCGAACACTGAAGCTTTCTTT
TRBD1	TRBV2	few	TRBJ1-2	CASSGDRYGYTF	TGTGCCAGCAGTGGGGACAGATATGGCTACACCTTC
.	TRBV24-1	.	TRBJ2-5	CATREMETQYF	TGTGCCACCAGGGAGATGGAGACCCAGTACTTC
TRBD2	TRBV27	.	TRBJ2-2	CASSLSWLAANTGELFF	TGTGCCAGCAGTTTATCCTGGCTAGCGGCGAACACCGGGGAGCTGTTTTTT
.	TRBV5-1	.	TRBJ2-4	CASSLTLESSKNIQYF	TGCGCCAGCAGCTTGACACTAGAATCATCCAAAAACATTCAGTACTTC
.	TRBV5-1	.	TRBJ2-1	CASSLAPERANYNEQFF	TGCGCCAGCAGCTTGGCCCCTGAGCGTGCCAATTACAATGAGCAGTTCTTC
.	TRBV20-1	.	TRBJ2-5	CSASGGTQYF	TGCAGTGCATCCGGGGGGACCCAGTACTTC
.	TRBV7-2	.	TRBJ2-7	CASSLVGGVDSYEQYF	TGTGCCAGCAGCTTAGTAGGGGGGGTGGACTCCTACGAGCAGTACTTC
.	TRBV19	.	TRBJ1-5	CASSITQGGPQHF	TGTGCCAGTAGTATAACCCAGGGAGGACCCCAGCATTTT
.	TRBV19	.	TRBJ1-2	CASTSTSWGYTF	TGTGCCAGTACCTCTACCTCCTGGGGCTACACCTTC
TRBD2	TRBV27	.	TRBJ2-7	CASSLAGTSGSYEQYF	TGTGCCAGCAGTTTAGCCGGGACTAGCGGCTCCTACGAGCAGTACTTC
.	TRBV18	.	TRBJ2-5	CASSPLVQETQYF	TGTGCCAGCTCACCGCTAGTACAAGAGACCCAGTACTTC
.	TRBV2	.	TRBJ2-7	CASRRDTYEQYF	TGTGCCAGCAGGAGGGACACCTACGAGCAGTACTTC
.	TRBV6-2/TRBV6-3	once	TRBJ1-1	CASSRPGGTNTEAFF	TGTGCCAGCAGTCGGCCCGGAGGGACGAACACTGAAGCTTTCTTT
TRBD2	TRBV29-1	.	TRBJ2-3	CSVQIAGATDTQYF	TGCAGCGTCCAGATAGCGGGGGCGACAGATACGCAGTATTTT
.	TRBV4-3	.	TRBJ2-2	CASSQVPGEGTGELFF	TGCGCCAGCAGCCAAGTTCCGGGGGAAGGCACCGGGGAGCTGTTTTTT
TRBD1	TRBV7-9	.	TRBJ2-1	CASSKGQGAYNEQFF	TGTGCCAGCAGCAAGGGACAGGGGGCCTACAATGAGCAGTTCTTC
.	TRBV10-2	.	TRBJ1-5	CASADYSNQPQHF	TGCGCCAGCGCAGACTATAGCAATCAGCCCCAGCATTTT
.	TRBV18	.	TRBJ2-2	CASSHKTGNTGELFF	TGTGCCAGCTCACACAAGACAGGAAACACCGGGGAGCTGTTTTTT